These T cell receptor beta chains were read from a single sample in a study of shared clonotypes between healthy human individuals. Clones were read by immunoSEQ multiplex PCR, and TCRdb kept only the in-frame ones, dropping some. The repertoire holds under 2.5 million clones, about nine tenths seen once, with around 0.38% in the top ten. The specimen was naive CD4+ T cells from PBMCs. These receptor sequences come from a man aged 18 to 30 in good health. Some clones in this sample may be carry-over from other donors' samples. CDR3s include the opening cysteine and the closing phenylalanine or tryptophan. A D gene is named only where the DNA matches it firmly. Clone size is given for some rows only: seen once, a few or many times, or a class if the clone is expanded.

CDR3 protein: CASWSLLDRRGNTQYF
CDR3 DNA: TGTGCCAGCTGGTCTTTGTTGGATCGCCGCGGGAATACGCAGTATTTT
V gene: TRBV2
J gene: TRBJ2-3
D gene: NA
clone size: NA

CDR3 protein: CASSALSGGPNEQFF
CDR3 DNA: TGTGCCAGCAGTGCGCTCTCGGGAGGGCCCAATGAGCAGTTCTTC
V gene: TRBV28
J gene: TRBJ2-1
D gene: TRBD2
clone size: NA

CDR3 protein: CASSSPGQGDKPQHF
CDR3 DNA: TGTGCCAGCAGTTCTCCGGGACAGGGGGATAAACCCCAGCATTTT
V gene: TRBV27
J gene: TRBJ1-5
D gene: TRBD1
clone size: NA

CDR3 protein: CASSPDRGTSVVDTQYF
CDR3 DNA: TGTGCCAGCAGTCCCGACAGGGGGACTAGCGTGGTAGATACGCAGTATTTT
V gene: TRBV28
J gene: TRBJ2-3
D gene: NA
clone size: once

CDR3 protein: CATQLAGTYEQYF
CDR3 DNA: TGTGCCACGCAACTGGCGGGGACCTACGAGCAGTACTTC
V gene: TRBV6-6
J gene: TRBJ2-7
D gene: NA
clone size: NA

CDR3 protein: CASSKSPDTQYF
CDR3 DNA: TGTGCCAGCAGCAAAAGCCCAGATACGCAGTATTTT
V gene: TRBV5-4
J gene: TRBJ2-3
D gene: NA
clone size: NA

CDR3 protein: CASSYADGAYEQYF
CDR3 DNA: TGTGCCAGCAGTTACGCGGACGGAGCCTACGAGCAGTACTTC
V gene: TRBV6-5
J gene: TRBJ2-7
D gene: NA
clone size: NA

CDR3 protein: CASSFAFSRRNTEAFF
CDR3 DNA: TGTGCCAGCAGCTTTGCATTCTCCCGACGGAACACTGAAGCTTTCTTT
V gene: TRBV7-9
J gene: TRBJ1-1
D gene: NA
clone size: NA

CDR3 protein: CASSLVLSGANVLTF
CDR3 DNA: TGCGCCAGCAGCTTGGTGCTCTCTGGGGCCAACGTCCTGACTTTC
V gene: TRBV5-1
J gene: TRBJ2-6
D gene: NA
clone size: NA

CDR3 protein: CASSDNTGELFF
CDR3 DNA: TGTGCCAGCAGTGATAACACCGGGGAGCTGTTTTTT
V gene: TRBV25-1
J gene: TRBJ2-2
D gene: NA
clone size: few

CDR3 protein: CASSSTRVLGSTEAFF
CDR3 DNA: TGTGCCAGCTCATCGACAAGGGTCCTCGGGAGCACTGAAGCTTTCTTT
V gene: TRBV18
J gene: TRBJ1-1
D gene: NA
clone size: NA

CDR3 protein: CASSYSGVSGANVLTF
CDR3 DNA: TGTGCCAGCAGTTACTCGGGGGTCTCTGGGGCCAACGTCCTGACTTTC
V gene: TRBV6-5
J gene: TRBJ2-6
D gene: NA
clone size: NA

CDR3 protein: CASSLTNSGANVLTF
CDR3 DNA: TGTGCCAGCAGCTTGACTAACTCTGGGGCCAACGTCCTGACTTTC
V gene: TRBV13
J gene: TRBJ2-6
D gene: NA
clone size: NA

CDR3 protein: CASSLRDSSTDTQYF
CDR3 DNA: TGTGCCAGCAGTTTACGGGACAGCAGCACAGATACGCAGTATTTT
V gene: TRBV28
J gene: TRBJ2-3
D gene: TRBD1
clone size: NA

CDR3 protein: CASSDDRPGANVLTF
CDR3 DNA: TGTGCCAGCAGCGATGACAGGCCCGGGGCCAACGTCCTGACTTTC
V gene: TRBV2
J gene: TRBJ2-6
D gene: NA
clone size: NA

CDR3 protein: CASNSADKPRNQPQHF
CDR3 DNA: TGTGCCAGCAACTCGGCGGACAAGCCACGCAATCAGCCCCAGCATTTT
V gene: TRBV28
J gene: TRBJ1-5
D gene: NA
clone size: NA

CDR3 protein: CASSSTGTSGEKLFF
CDR3 DNA: TGCGCCAGCAGCTCTACAGGGACATCAGGTGAAAAACTGTTTTTT
V gene: TRBV5-1
J gene: TRBJ1-4
D gene: NA
clone size: NA

CDR3 protein: CASSPSALSPVKAFF
CDR3 DNA: TGTGCCAGCAGCCCCTCCGCGCTCAGCCCCGTGAAAGCTTTCTTT
V gene: TRBV7-3
J gene: TRBJ1-1
D gene: NA
clone size: NA

CDR3 protein: CASSSQGARGGEAFF
CDR3 DNA: TGCGCCAGCAGCTCCCAGGGGGCCAGGGGCGGTGAAGCTTTCTTT
V gene: TRBV5-1
J gene: TRBJ1-1
D gene: TRBD1
clone size: few

CDR3 protein: CASSPLGLGAEKLFF
CDR3 DNA: TGCGCCAGCAGCCCGTTGGGCCTGGGGGCGGAAAAACTGTTTTTT
V gene: TRBV5-1
J gene: TRBJ1-4
D gene: NA
clone size: NA